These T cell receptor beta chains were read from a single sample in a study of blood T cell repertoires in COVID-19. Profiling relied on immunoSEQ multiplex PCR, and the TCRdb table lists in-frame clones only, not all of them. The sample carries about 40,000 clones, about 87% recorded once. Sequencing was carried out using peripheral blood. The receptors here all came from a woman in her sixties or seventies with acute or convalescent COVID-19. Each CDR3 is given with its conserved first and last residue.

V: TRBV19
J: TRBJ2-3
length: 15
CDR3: CASSITSGGPNTQYF

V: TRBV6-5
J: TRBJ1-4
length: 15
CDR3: CASRTHSPGNEKLFF

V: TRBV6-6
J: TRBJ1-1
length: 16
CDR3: CASSYSAEDPNTEAFF

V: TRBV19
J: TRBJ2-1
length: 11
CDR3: CASSIAGEQFF

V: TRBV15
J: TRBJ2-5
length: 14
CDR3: CATSRDLAGSLQYF

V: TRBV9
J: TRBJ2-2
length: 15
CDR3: CASSVEPKNTGELFF

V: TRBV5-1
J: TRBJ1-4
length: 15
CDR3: CVSKGGTGPNEKLFF

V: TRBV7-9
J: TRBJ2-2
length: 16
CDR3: CASSWKAGDVIGELFF

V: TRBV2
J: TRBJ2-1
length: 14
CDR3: CARAGTAFYNEQFF

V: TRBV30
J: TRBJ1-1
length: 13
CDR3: CAWSQQGETEAFF

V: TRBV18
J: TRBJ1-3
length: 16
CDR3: CASSPIRTGAGNTIYF

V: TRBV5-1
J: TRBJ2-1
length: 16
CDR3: CASSLTGTLTYNEQFF

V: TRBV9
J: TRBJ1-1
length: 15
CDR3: CASSVTGQYGVEAFF

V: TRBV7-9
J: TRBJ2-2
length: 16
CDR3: CASSSFRERNTGELFF

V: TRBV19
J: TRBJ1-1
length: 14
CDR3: CASSSRGQYTEAFF

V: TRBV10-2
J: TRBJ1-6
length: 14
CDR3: CASSDEQGVTPLHF

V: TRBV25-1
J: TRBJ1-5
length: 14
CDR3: CATQGQGNDQPQHF

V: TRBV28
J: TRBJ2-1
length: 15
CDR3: CASSSPGQGAGEQFF

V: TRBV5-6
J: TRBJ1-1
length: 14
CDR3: CASSWGTGSAEAFF